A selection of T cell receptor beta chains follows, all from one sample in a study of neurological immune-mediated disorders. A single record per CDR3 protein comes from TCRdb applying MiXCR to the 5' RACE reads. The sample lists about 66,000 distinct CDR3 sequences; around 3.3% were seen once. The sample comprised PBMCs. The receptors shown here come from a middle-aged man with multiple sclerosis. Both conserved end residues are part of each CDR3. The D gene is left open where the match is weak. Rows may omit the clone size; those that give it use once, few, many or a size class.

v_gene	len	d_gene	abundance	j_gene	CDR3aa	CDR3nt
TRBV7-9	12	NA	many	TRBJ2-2	CASSLGAGELFF	TGTGCCAGCAGCTTGGGAGCCGGGGAGCTGTTTTTT
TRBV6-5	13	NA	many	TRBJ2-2	CASSSYNTGELFF	TGTGCCAGCAGTTCTTATAACACCGGGGAGCTGTTTTTT
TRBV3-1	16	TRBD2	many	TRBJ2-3	CASSSGLVPSTDTQYF	TGTGCCAGCAGCTCTGGACTAGTCCCGAGCACAGATACGCAGTATTTT
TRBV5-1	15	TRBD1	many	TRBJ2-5	CASTLYGTGGETQYF	TGCGCCAGCACTCTCTACGGGACAGGGGGAGAGACCCAGTACTTC
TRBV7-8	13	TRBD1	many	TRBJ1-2	CASSPQGTRGYTF	TGTGCCAGCAGCCCACAGGGGACGCGGGGCTACACCTTC
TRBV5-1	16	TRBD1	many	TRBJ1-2	CASSWGTGPIGYGYTF	TGCGCCAGCAGCTGGGGGACAGGGCCAATTGGCTATGGCTACACCTTC
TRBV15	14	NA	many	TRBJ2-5	CATSLSAAQETQYF	TGTGCCACCAGCCTGTCGGCGGCTCAAGAGACCCAGTACTTC
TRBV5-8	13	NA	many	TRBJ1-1	CASSSRLATEAFF	TGTGCCAGCAGCTCTCGACTGGCCACTGAAGCTTTCTTT
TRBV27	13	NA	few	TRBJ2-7	CASSSSSGYEQYF	TGTGCCAGCAGTTCCTCCTCAGGCTACGAGCAGTACTTC
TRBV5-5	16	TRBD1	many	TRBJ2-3	CASSRGQGVGTDTQYF	TGTGCCAGCAGCCGAGGACAGGGGGTAGGCACAGATACGCAGTATTTT
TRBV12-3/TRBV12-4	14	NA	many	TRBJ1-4	CASSIQERWEKLFF	TGTGCCAGCAGCATACAGGAGCGGTGGGAAAAACTGTTTTTT
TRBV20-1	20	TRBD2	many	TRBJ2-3	CSARVPPGTSGGVSTDTQYF	TGCAGTGCTAGAGTCCCCCCCGGGACTAGCGGGGGAGTCAGCACAGATACGCAGTATTTT
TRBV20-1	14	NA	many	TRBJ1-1	CSASGRGGTPEAFF	TGCAGTGCTAGCGGTCGGGGCGGGACTCCTGAAGCTTTCTTT
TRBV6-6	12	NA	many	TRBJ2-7	CASTPGLHEQYF	TGTGCCAGCACCCCGGGACTTCACGAGCAGTACTTC
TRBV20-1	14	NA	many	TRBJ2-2	CSASVGGSTGELFF	TGCAGTGCTAGCGTAGGGGGTAGCACCGGGGAGCTGTTTTTT
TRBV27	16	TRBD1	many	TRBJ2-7	CASTPLPGQGGYEQYF	TGTGCCAGCACTCCGCTCCCGGGACAGGGAGGGTACGAGCAGTACTTC
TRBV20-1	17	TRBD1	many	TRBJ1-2	CSARDPLGQTRENGYTF	TGCAGTGCTAGAGATCCCTTGGGACAGACAAGGGAAAATGGCTACACCTTC
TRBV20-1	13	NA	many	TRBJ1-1	CSARGTANTEAFF	TGCAGTGCTAGAGGGACAGCGAACACTGAAGCTTTCTTT
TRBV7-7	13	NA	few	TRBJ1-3	CASSFRTGNTIYF	TGTGCCAGCAGCTTCAGGACTGGAAACACCATATATTTT
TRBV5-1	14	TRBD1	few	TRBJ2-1	CASSRDRVYNEQFF	TGCGCCAGCAGCCGGGACAGGGTCTACAATGAGCAGTTCTTC
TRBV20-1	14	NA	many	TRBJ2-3	CSAAPWGEWNTQYF	TGCAGTGCTGCGCCCTGGGGGGAGTGGAATACGCAGTATTTT
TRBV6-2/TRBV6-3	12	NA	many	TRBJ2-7	CASSYRGGEQYF	TGTGCCAGCAGCTATAGAGGCGGCGAGCAGTACTTC
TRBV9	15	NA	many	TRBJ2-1	CASSVGASAYNEQFF	TGTGCCAGCAGCGTAGGCGCATCGGCCTACAATGAGCAGTTCTTC
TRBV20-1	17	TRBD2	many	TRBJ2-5	CSATGPLSGGAPETQYF	TGCAGTGCTACGGGACCTCTTAGCGGGGGGGCACCTGAGACCCAGTACTTC
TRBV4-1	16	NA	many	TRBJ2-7	CASSQDLGVSSYEQYF	TGCGCCAGCAGCCAAGATCTTGGGGTAAGCTCCTACGAGCAGTACTTC
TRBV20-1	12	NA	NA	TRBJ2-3	CSARQGADKQYF	TGCAGTGCTAGACAGGGTGCAGATAAGCAGTATTTT
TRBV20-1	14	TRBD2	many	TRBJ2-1	CSAVAGGSYNEQFF	TGCAGTGCGGTAGCGGGGGGCTCCTACAATGAGCAGTTCTTC
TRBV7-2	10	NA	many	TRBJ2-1	CASGRNEQFF	TGTGCCAGCGGGCGGAATGAGCAGTTCTTC
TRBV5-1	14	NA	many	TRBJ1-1	CASSLEGRNTEAFF	TGCGCCAGCAGCTTGGAAGGCAGGAACACTGAAGCTTTCTTT
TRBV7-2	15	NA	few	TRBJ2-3	CASTFGGALTDTQYF	TGTGCCAGCACCTTTGGGGGGGCCCTTACAGATACGCAGTATTTT
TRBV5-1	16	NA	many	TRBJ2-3	CASSPMEQGGTDTQYF	TGCGCCAGCAGCCCTATGGAGCAGGGAGGCACAGATACGCAGTATTTT
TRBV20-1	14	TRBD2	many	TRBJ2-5	CSAGGGAVQETQYF	TGCAGTGCCGGGGGGGGGGCTGTCCAAGAGACCCAGTACTTC
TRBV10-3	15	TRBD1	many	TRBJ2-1	CAISESGQGWGEQFF	TGTGCCATCAGTGAGTCCGGACAGGGGTGGGGTGAGCAGTTCTTC
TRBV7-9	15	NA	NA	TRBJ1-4	CASSARLNIGEKMFF	TGTGCCAGCAGCGCCCGCCTAAATATCGGTGAAAAAATGTTTTTT
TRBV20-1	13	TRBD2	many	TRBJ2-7	CSARTSGYYEQYF	TGCAGTGCTCGGACTAGCGGTTACTACGAGCAGTACTTC
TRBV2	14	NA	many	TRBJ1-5	CASSSGLWDQPQHF	TGTGCCAGCAGCTCGGGTTTATGGGATCAGCCCCAGCATTTT
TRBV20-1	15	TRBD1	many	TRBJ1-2	CSATPPGRGPRGYTF	TGCAGTGCTACACCTCCGGGCAGGGGGCCTCGTGGCTACACCTTC
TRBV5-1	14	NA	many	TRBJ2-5	CASSYGTTQETQYF	TGCGCCAGCAGCTACGGGACAACCCAAGAGACCCAGTACTTC
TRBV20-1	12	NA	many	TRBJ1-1	CSATSPGPGVAF	TGCAGTGCAACCTCCCCGGGACCCGGAGTAGCCTTT